Shown below are 16 T cell receptor beta chains from a single sample sequenced in a study of shared clonotypes between healthy human individuals. Clones were read by immunoSEQ multiplex PCR, and TCRdb kept only the in-frame ones, dropping some. There are more than 400,000 clones in the sample; 90% to 96% occur only once, and about 0.054% lies in the top ten. The sequencing input was naive CD4+ T cells sorted from blood. Subset defined: CD45RA+ positively selected. The receptors derive from a woman aged 30 to 39 in good health.

As to this clone: A junction boundary mismatches the germline segment, possibly from a read error. This CDR3 is CASSLLGTSGFF. Here the CDR3 DNA reads TGTGCCAGCAGCTTACTGGGGACTAGCGGCTTCTTC. The chain is built from TRBV7-9 and TRBJ2-7; TRBD2 agrees at 11 bases. There are 12 residues in the CDR3. Germline V gene data show CDR1 as SEHNR and CDR2 as FQNEAQ (reference sequence).

The chain recombines TRBV6-1 with TRBJ1-2; the D is unclear. CDR3 length equals 12 residues. Germline loops: CDR1 MNHNS, CDR2 SASEGT. Between the trimmed V and J ends, which lost 4 bases and 5 bases, there was a span of 8 bases. In DNA, the CDR3 is TGTGCCAGCAGTGGGACGGGATATGGCTACACCTTC. It yields the protein CASSGTGYGYTF.

This chain connects TRBV18 to TRBJ2-1; a weak D match, TRBD2 (5 bases). The CDR3 is 14 amino acids. CDR1 and CDR2 (germline): KGHSH, LQKENI. Trimming took off 4 bases at V and 6 bases at J, with 13 bases between the two ends. The CDR3 sequence: CASSQVGVGNEQFF. In DNA form, the CDR3 reads TGTGCCAGCTCACAGGTGGGAGTAGGCAATGAGCAGTTCTTC. Combining the CDR3 with reference TRBV18 and TRBJ2-1 gives the whole variable domain NAGVMQNPRHLVRRRGQEARLRCSPMKGHSHVYWYRQLPEEGLKFMVYLQKENIIDESGMPKERFSAEFPKEGPSILRIQQVVRGDSAAYFCASSQVGVGNEQFFGPGTRLTVL.

V and J are TRBV15 and TRBJ2-5; 10 nucleotides agree with TRBD2. V gave up 5 bases and J gave up 4 bases; unmatched junction bases: 7. From germline, CDR1 is LNHNV and CDR2 YYDKDF (reference sequence). The CDR3 is made up of 15 amino acids. This CDR3 is CATSLTSGWLETQYF. DNA of the CDR3: TGTGCCACCAGCCTGACTAGCGGGTGGCTAGAGACCCAGTACTTC.

The V and J genes are TRBV6-5 and TRBJ2-7; 12 bases align to TRBD1. CDR1 is MNHEY and CDR2 is SVGAGI in the germline V gene. V was clipped by 3 bases and J by 5 bases; unmatched bases: 5. The CDR3 runs to 15 residues. The CDR3 DNA sequence: TGTGCCAGCAGTTATGAGGGACAGGGGGCCCACGAGCAGTACTTC. Translated, it gives CASSYEGQGAHEQYF.

This sequence joins TRBV30 and TRBJ1-1, with 7 bases lining up with TRBD1. There are 13 residues in the CDR3. Trimming at V came to 2 bases and at J to 6 bases, leaving 6 bases not matched to a gene. CDR1 GTSNPN and CDR2 SVGIG come from the germline V gene (reference sequence). The CDR3 reads CAWSRNRGPEAFF. The CDR3 bases are TGTGCCTGGAGTAGAAACAGGGGTCCTGAAGCTTTCTTT. Looking up the rest from reference TRBV30 and TRBJ1-1 gives the full variable domain: SQTIHQWPATLVQPVGSPLSLECTVEGTSNPNLYWYRQAAGRGLQLLFYSVGIGQISSEVPQNLSASRPQDRQFILSSKKLLLSDSGFYLCAWSRNRGPEAFFGQGTRLTVV.

V gene TRBV5-1 combines with J gene TRBJ2-5, with 7 bases identical to TRBD1. V was clipped by 6 bases and J by 5 bases; unmatched bases: 4. The CDR3 is 12 amino acids. Germline values: CDR1 SGHRS, CDR2 YFSETQ. Here the CDR3 DNA reads TGCGCCAGCACCACACAGGGGGAGACCCAGTACTTC. Translating it yields CASTTQGETQYF.

The chain links TRBV4-1 to TRBJ2-5; the match to TRBD2 covers 13 bases. From germline, CDR1 is MGHRA and CDR2 YSYEKL. V shed 1 base, J shed 2 bases, and the junction held 10 bases outside the gene matches. The CDR3 has 19 amino acids. The CDR3 DNA reads TGCGCCAGCAGCCAAGCCACCGGACTAGCGGGAGTGAAACAAGAGACCCAGTACTTC. Its protein product is CASSQATGLAGVKQETQYF.

This sequence joins TRBV19 and TRBJ1-3; tentative D call: TRBD1 (5 bases). Germline CDR1 is LNHDA and CDR2 is SQIVND (reference sequence). The CDR3 has 17 amino acids. V was shortened by 5 bases and J by 4 bases, with 21 bases between the two germline ends. CDR3 nucleotide sequence: TGTGCCAGTAGTCTTCCCTCGGGACTTATCGGCGGAAACACCATATATTTT. It yields the protein CASSLPSGLIGGNTIYF. Full variable domain (rest looked up from reference TRBV19 and TRBJ1-3): DGGITQSPKYLFRKEGQNVTLSCEQNLNHDAMYWYRQDPGQGLRLIYYSQIVNDFQKGDIAEGYSVSREKKESFPLTVTSAQKNPTAFYLCASSLPSGLIGGNTIYFGEGSWLTVV.

The CDR3 DNA is TGCGCCAGCTCCAAGGGCGAAGTTGGTCCCGGTCAGCCCCAGCATTTT. It yields the protein CASSKGEVGPGQPQHF. The chain employs TRBV5-1 and TRBJ1-5; D gene ambiguous. Deletions cut 7 bases from V and 6 bases from J, with 23 bases between. The CDR3 runs 16 residues. The germline CDR1 and CDR2 sequences are SGHRS and YFSETQ.

This chain links TRBV6-5 with TRBJ1-2; no clear D gene. V gave up 6 bases and J gave up 7 bases, with 21 bases separating them. In germline, CDR1 is MNHEY, CDR2 SVGAGI. This CDR3 spans 15 amino acids. The CDR3 loop reads CASSPPRGALGGYTF. The CDR3 DNA reads as TGTGCCAGCAGCCCCCCCCGCGGCGCTTTGGGTGGCTACACCTTC.

This clone has a single count. The V call is TRBV7-9, the J call TRBJ2-3; 11 bases match TRBD2. J lost 4 bases, V lost 0 bases, and 6 bases had no gene match. This CDR3 spans 17 amino acids. CDR1 and CDR2 (germline): SEHNR, FQNEAQ (reference sequence). CDR3 region: CASSLALTSGIADTQYF. The CDR3 bases are TGTGCCAGCAGCTTAGCTCTGACTAGCGGGATTGCAGATACGCAGTATTTT.

The chain links TRBV19 to TRBJ2-4; the match to TRBD2 covers 11 bases. This CDR3 is 17 amino acids long. Germline CDR1 reads LNHDA; CDR2 reads SQIVND (reference sequence). The V segment lost 5 bases and the J segment 2 bases; nucleotides outside the gene matches: 8. CDR3: CASSFTGLAEPKNIQYF. CDR3 DNA sequence: TGTGCCAGTAGTTTTACGGGACTAGCGGAACCCAAAAACATTCAGTACTTC.

The chain employs TRBV6-5 and TRBJ2-7; D might be TRBD2 (5 bases). V lost 0 bases to trimming and J lost 0 bases, with 12 bases between them. Germline CDR1 is MNHEY and CDR2 is SVGAGI. CDR3 length: 16 residues. The CDR3 sequence is CASSYSSRGYSYEQYF. The CDR3 DNA is TGTGCCAGCAGTTACTCTTCCCGCGGGTACTCCTACGAGCAGTACTTC.

V usage is TRBV11-2 and J usage is TRBJ1-2; maybe TRBD1 (6 bases). Germline-derived CDR1 and CDR2 are SGHAT and FQNNGV. The CDR3 is 14 residues long. The V end was cut by 6 bases, the J end by 6 bases, with 17 bases between. CDR3 DNA sequence: TGTGCCAGCAGGTCGTTGCGGGGGGCGGATGGCTACACCTTC. It encodes CASRSLRGADGYTF.

This chain uses TRBV11-2 with TRBJ1-1, with no clear D. CDR1 and CDR2 (germline): SGHAT, FQNNGV. V was pared by 6 bases and J by 5 bases, with 19 bases between. The length of the CDR3 is 15 residues. The CDR3 DNA reads TGTGCCAGCAGACCAGTGGGGATGTTGTATACTGAAGCTTTCTTT. Translating it yields CASRPVGMLYTEAFF.